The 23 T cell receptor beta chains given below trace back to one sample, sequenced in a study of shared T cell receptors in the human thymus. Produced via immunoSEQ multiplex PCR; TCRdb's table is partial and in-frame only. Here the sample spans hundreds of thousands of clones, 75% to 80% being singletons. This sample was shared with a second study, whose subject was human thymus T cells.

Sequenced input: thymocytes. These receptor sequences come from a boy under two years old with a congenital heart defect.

The CDR3: CASSLSGRAREQFF. The CDR3 DNA reads TGTGCCAGCAGCTTATCCGGGAGGGCACGCGAGCAGTTCTTC. V gene TRBV5-6 combines with J gene TRBJ2-1; 8 bases match TRBD2. Germline CDR1 is SGHDT and CDR2 is YYEEEE. After removal of 2 bases from V and 10 bases from J, the junction contained 8 bases not matched to a gene. CDR3 size: 14 residues.

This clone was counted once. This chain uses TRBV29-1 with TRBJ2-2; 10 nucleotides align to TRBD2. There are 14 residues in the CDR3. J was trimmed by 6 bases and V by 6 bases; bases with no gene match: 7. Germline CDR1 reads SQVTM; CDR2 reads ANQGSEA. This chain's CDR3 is CSVDLAGAPGELFF. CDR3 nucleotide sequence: TGCAGCGTAGACCTAGCGGGAGCCCCCGGGGAGCTGTTTTTT.

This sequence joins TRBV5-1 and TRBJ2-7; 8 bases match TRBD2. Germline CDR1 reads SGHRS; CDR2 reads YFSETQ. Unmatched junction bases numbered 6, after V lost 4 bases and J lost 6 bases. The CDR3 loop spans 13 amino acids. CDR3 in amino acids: CASSAEREFEQYF. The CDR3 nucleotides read TGCGCCAGCAGCGCCGAGCGGGAGTTCGAGCAGTACTTC.

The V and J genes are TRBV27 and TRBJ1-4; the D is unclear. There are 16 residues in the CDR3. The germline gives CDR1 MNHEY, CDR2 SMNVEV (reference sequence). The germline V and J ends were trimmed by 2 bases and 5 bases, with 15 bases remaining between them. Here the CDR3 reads CASSLRLPRGNEKLFF. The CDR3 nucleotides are TGTGCCAGCAGTTTAAGGCTCCCCCGGGGAAATGAAAAACTGTTTTTT.

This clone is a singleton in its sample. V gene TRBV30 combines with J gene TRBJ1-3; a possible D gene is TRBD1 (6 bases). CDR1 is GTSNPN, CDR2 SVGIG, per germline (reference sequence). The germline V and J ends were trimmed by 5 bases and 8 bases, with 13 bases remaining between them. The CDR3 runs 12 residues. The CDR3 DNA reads TGTGCCTGGGCCCAGGGGACGGACACCATATATTTT. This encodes CAWAQGTDTIYF.

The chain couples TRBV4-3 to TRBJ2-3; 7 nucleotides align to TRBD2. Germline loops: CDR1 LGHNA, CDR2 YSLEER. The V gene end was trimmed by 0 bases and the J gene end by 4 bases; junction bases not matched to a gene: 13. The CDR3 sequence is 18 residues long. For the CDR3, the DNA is TGCGCCAGCAGCCAAGACCGGGCGAGGGAGGGCTCTCCAGATACGCAGTATTTT. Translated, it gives CASSQDRAREGSPDTQYF.

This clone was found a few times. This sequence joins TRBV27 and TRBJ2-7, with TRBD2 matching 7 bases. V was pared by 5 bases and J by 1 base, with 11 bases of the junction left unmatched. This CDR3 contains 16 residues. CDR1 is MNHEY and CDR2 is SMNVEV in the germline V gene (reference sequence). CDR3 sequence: CASSPGERGLSYEQYF. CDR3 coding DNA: TGTGCCAGCAGTCCCGGGGAGCGGGGCCTGTCCTACGAGCAGTACTTC.

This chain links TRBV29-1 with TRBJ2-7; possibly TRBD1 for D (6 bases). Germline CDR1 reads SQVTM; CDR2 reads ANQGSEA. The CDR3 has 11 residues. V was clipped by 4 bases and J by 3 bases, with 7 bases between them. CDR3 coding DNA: TGCAGCGTTGGGGACATCTACGAGCAGTACTTC. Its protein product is CSVGDIYEQYF.

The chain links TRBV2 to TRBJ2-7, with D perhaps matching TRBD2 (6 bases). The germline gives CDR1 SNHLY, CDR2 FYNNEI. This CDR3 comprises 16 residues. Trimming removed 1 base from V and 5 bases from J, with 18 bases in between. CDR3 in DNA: TGTGCCAGCAGTGAAGAGAGACTAGTATTGAGTGACGAGCAGTACTTC. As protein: CASSEERLVLSDEQYF.

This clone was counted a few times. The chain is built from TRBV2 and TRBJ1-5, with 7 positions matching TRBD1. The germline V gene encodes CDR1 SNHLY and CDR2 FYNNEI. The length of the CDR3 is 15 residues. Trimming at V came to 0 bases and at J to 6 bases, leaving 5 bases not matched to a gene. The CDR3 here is CASSEAGTVTQPQHF. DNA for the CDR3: TGTGCCAGCAGTGAAGCCGGGACAGTCACTCAGCCCCAGCATTTT.

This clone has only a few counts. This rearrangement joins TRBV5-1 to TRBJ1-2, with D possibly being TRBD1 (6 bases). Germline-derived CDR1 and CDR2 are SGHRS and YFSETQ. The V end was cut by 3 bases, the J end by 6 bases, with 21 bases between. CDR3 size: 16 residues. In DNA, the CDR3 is TGCGCCAGCAGCTCTGCGAGGACAGAGAGGATCGATGGCTACACCTTC. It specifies CASSSARTERIDGYTF.

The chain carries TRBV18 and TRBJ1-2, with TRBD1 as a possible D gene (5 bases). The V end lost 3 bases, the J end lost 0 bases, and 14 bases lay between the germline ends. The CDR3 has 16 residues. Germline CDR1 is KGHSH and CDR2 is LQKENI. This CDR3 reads CASSPSRAATNYGYTF. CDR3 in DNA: TGTGCCAGCTCACCCTCCAGGGCTGCCACTAACTATGGCTACACCTTC.

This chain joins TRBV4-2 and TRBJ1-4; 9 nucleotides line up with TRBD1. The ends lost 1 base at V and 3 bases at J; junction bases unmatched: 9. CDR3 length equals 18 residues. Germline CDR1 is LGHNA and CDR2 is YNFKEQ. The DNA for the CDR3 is TGTGCCAGCAGCCAAGCCCGACAGGGGGGTGTAGCTAATGAAAAACTGTTTTTT. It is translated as CASSQARQGGVANEKLFF.

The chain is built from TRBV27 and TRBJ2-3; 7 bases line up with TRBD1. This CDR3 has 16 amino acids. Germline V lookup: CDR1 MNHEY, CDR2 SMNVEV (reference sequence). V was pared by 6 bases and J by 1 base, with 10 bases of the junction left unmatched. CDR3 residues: CASSPKQGPRTDTQYF. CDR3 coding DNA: TGTGCCAGCAGCCCTAAACAGGGGCCCCGCACAGATACGCAGTATTTT.

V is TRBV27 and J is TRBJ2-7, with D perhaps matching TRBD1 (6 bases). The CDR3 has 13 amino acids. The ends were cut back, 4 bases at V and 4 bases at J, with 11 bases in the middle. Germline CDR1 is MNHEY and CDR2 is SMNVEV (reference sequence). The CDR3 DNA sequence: TGTGCCAGCAGTTCACAGGGTTGGTACGAGCAGTACTTC. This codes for CASSSQGWYEQYF.

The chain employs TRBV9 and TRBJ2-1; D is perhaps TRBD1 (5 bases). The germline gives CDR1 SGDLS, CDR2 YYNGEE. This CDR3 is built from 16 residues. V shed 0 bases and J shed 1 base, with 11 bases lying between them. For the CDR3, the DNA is TGTGCCAGCAGCGTAGCTGGGGCCCTATCCTACAATGAGCAGTTCTTC. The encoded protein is CASSVAGALSYNEQFF.

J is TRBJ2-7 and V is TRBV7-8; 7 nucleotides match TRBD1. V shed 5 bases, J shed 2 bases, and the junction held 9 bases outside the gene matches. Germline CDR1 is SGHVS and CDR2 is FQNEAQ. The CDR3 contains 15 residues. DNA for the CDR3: TGTGCCAGCAGCACACCCGACAGGGCGACCTACGAGCAGTACTTC. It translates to CASSTPDRATYEQYF.

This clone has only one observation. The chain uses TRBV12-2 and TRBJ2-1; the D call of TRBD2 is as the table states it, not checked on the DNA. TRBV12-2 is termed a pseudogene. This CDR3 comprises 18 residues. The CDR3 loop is CASRLALQGLADYNEQFF. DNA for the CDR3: TGTGCAAGTCGCTTAGCGCTTCAAGGACTAGCGGACTACAATGAGCAGTTCTTC.

The DNA of the CDR3 is TGCGCCAGCAGCCGTGGGACTAGCGGGAGATGGGACGAGCAGTACTTC. Protein: CASSRGTSGRWDEQYF. The rearrangement joins TRBV4-1 to TRBJ2-7, with 14 bases fitting TRBD2. CDR1 MGHRA and CDR2 YSYEKL come from the germline V gene. J was trimmed by 5 bases and V by 4 bases; bases with no gene match: 7. The CDR3 loop spans 16 amino acids.

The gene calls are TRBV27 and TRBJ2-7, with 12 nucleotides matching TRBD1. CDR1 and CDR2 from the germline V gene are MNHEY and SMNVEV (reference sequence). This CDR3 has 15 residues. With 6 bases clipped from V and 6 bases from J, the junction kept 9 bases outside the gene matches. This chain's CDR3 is CASRLRGQGAREQYF. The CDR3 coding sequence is TGTGCCAGCAGATTGAGGGGACAGGGGGCCCGCGAGCAGTACTTC.

CDR3 residues: CASSGTGGGYNEQFF. The CDR3, as DNA: TGTGCCAGCAGCGGCACAGGGGGGGGCTACAATGAGCAGTTCTTC. This chain links TRBV9 with TRBJ2-1; D might be TRBD1 (8 bases). Trimming took off 3 bases at V and 3 bases at J, with 13 bases between the two ends. The V gene's germline CDR1 is SGDLS and CDR2 YYNGEE. The CDR3 is 15 amino acids. Full variable domain (rest looked up from reference TRBV9 and TRBJ2-1): DSGVTQTPKHLITATGQRVTLRCSPRSGDLSVYWYQQSLDQGLQFLIQYYNGEERAKGNILERFSAQQFPDLHSELNLSSLELGDSALYFCASSGTGGGYNEQFFGPGTRLTVL.

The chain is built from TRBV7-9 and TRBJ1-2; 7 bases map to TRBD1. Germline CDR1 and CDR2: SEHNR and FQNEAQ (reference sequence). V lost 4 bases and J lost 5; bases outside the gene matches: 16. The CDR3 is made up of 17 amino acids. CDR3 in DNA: TGTGCCAGCAGCTCGACCGCGTCCCGACAGGGACAGTATGGCTACACCTTC. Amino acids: CASSSTASRQGQYGYTF.

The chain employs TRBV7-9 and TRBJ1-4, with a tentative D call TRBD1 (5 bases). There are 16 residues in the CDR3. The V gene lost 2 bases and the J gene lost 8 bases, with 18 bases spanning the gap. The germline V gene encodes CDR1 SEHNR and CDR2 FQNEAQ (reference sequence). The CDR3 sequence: CASSLSRRKGREKLFF. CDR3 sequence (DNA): TGTGCCAGCAGCTTAAGCCGGCGTAAGGGGAGGGAAAAACTGTTTTTT.